The T cell receptor beta chain under discussion was sequenced for a study of identical twins. Findings and caveats of the study: Memory repertoires lacked the insertion deficit that abundant cord blood beta clonotypes showed.

The CDR3 has 15 amino acids. Germline CDR1 reads SGHNT; CDR2 reads YENEEA. Unmatched junction bases numbered 4, after V lost 3 bases and J lost 1 base. A word on this clonotype: Antigen specificity is unknown.

MiXCR, run by TCRdb on the 5' RACE reads, gives a single entry per CDR3 protein. Of hundreds of thousands of distinct CDR3 sequences in the sample, roughly 20% were seen once. These same data were also listed under a study on T cells expressing NK-cell markers. That study reports: The dominant NKG2C+ clonotypes represented roughly 1.0-7.5% of CD8+ T cells in five to seven donors. For four donors, these clonotypes were likewise the leading ones in the CD3+CD56-NKG2C+ fraction.

Specimen: PBMCs. The sequence derives from a woman younger than 30 in good health. The V call is TRBV11-3, the J call TRBJ1-2, with 8 bases identical to TRBD1. The CDR3 region is CASSLHRGVNYGYTF. Written as DNA, the CDR3 is TGTGCCAGCAGCTTGCACAGGGGGGTTAACTATGGCTACACCTTC.